Listed below are T cell receptor beta chains from one sample, sequenced in a study of shared clonotypes between healthy human individuals. The assay was immunoSEQ multiplex PCR, and TCRdb's table has in-frame clones only and misses some. Of 2 million to 2.5 million clones listed, approximately 95% are singletons. Sequencing was performed on naive CD4+ T cells from PBMCs. The source of these receptors is a man between 18 and 29 years old in good health. Some clones in this sample may be carry-over from other donors' samples. Both conserved end residues are part of each CDR3. Fields, in order: D gene, clone size, V gene, J gene, CDR3 protein, CDR3 DNA. D genes are given only for firm matches. Not all rows give a size; the values are once, few, many and, for expanded clones, a class.

>TRBD2|once|TRBV7-2|TRBJ2-3
CASSSRTSGRDTQYF
TGTGCCAGCAGCTCGCGAACTAGCGGGCGCGATACGCAGTATTTT
>.|.|TRBV5-1|TRBJ2-5
CASSHQGSQETQYF
TGCGCCAGCAGCCATCAGGGCAGCCAAGAGACCCAGTACTTC
>.|once|TRBV30|TRBJ2-7
CAWRFGGVSYEQYF
TGTGCCTGGAGGTTTGGTGGGGTATCCTACGAGCAGTACTTC
>.|.|TRBV19|TRBJ1-5
CASSIVGGSGQPQHF
TGTGCCAGTAGTATAGTTGGAGGGAGTGGGCAGCCCCAGCATTTT
>.|.|TRBV5-4|TRBJ1-2
CASSLEAGFNGYTF
TGTGCCAGCAGCTTGGAGGCAGGCTTTAATGGCTACACCTTC
>.|.|TRBV15|TRBJ1-2
CATSPALSGRYGYTF
TGTGCCACCAGCCCGGCTTTATCGGGACGCTATGGCTACACCTTC
>TRBD1|.|TRBV5-8|TRBJ1-5
CASSSTGTGNQPQHF
TGTGCCAGCAGCTCGACCGGGACAGGGAATCAGCCCCAGCATTTT
>.|.|TRBV30|TRBJ1-5
CAWSVVSGDQPQHF
TGTGCCTGGAGTGTAGTTTCTGGGGATCAGCCCCAGCATTTT
>.|.|TRBV10-3|TRBJ2-4
CAISPQVVCLFIQYF
TGTGCCATCAGCCCCCAGGTAGTTTGCCTTTTCATTCAGTACTTC
>.|.|TRBV9|TRBJ2-2
CASSGGANTGELFF
TGTGCCAGCAGCGGCGGCGCGAACACCGGGGAGCTGTTTTTT
>TRBD1|.|TRBV5-1|TRBJ1-2
CASAAGGAGYTF
TGCGCCAGCGCGGCAGGGGGCGCCGGCTACACCTTC
>.|.|TRBV11-3|TRBJ2-3
CASSPQRTDTQYF
TGTGCCAGCAGCCCGCAGAGGACAGATACGCAGTATTTT
>.|.|TRBV5-6|TRBJ2-1
CASSGDRGASYNEQFF
TGTGCCAGCAGCGGGGACCGCGGGGCCTCCTACAATGAGCAGTTCTTC
>TRBD2|.|TRBV6-4|TRBJ2-3
CASSAQAGVTDTQYF
TGTGCCAGCAGTGCCCAAGCGGGAGTAACAGATACGCAGTATTTT
>.|.|TRBV5-1|TRBJ2-3
CASSSFGDSTDTQYF
TGCGCCAGCAGCTCGTTCGGGGATAGCACAGATACGCAGTATTTT
>.|.|TRBV2|TRBJ2-6
CASSELESGANVLTF
TGTGCCAGCAGTGAGTTAGAATCTGGGGCCAACGTCCTGACTTTC
>.|.|TRBV4-2|TRBJ2-5
CASSQDRAGPGETQYF
TGTGCCAGCAGCCAAGATCGTGCAGGCCCAGGGGAGACCCAGTACTTC
>TRBD1|.|TRBV28|TRBJ1-2
CASRGVGQRHTYGYTF
TGTGCCAGCAGGGGAGTGGGACAGAGACACACCTATGGCTACACCTTC
>TRBD2|.|TRBV7-3|TRBJ2-1
CASSLGVPSGTSYNEQFF
TGTGCCAGCAGCTTAGGTGTACCTAGCGGGACTTCCTACAATGAGCAGTTCTTC
>TRBD1|.|TRBV7-7|TRBJ2-7
CASSPGTGVEQYF
TGTGCCAGCAGCCCCGGGACAGGGGTCGAGCAGTACTTC
>TRBD2|.|TRBV15|TRBJ2-5
CATSRTSGRETQYF
TGTGCCACCAGCAGAACTAGCGGGAGGGAGACCCAGTACTTC
>TRBD1|.|TRBV27|TRBJ2-7
CASSSTGRGEQYF
TGTGCCAGCAGTTCGACAGGGCGAGGGGAGCAGTACTTC
>TRBD2|.|TRBV5-4|TRBJ2-3
CAYASTSGDTDTQYF
TGTGCCTACGCTTCGACTAGCGGAGACACAGATACGCAGTATTTT
>TRBD1|.|TRBV9|TRBJ1-3
CASSVETGVEGNTIYF
TGTGCCAGCAGCGTCGAAACAGGGGTGGAAGGAAACACCATATATTTT
>.|.|TRBV9|TRBJ1-1
CASSALNSQNTEAFF
TGTGCCAGCAGCGCACTAAACAGCCAGAACACTGAAGCTTTCTTT
>TRBD2|.|TRBV27|TRBJ2-7
CASSLRIRLAGENEQYF
TGTGCCAGCAGTTTACGGATTAGGCTAGCGGGAGAAAACGAGCAGTACTTC
>.|.|TRBV2|TRBJ2-5
CAGSGNRQETQYF
TGTGCCGGATCAGGTAACCGCCAAGAGACCCAGTACTTC
>.|once|TRBV6-5|TRBJ2-5
CASSYGHQETQYF
TGTGCCAGCAGTTACGGCCACCAAGAGACCCAGTACTTC
>.|.|TRBV9|TRBJ2-7
CASSPATWTYEQYF
TGTGCCAGCAGCCCTGCGACTTGGACCTACGAGCAGTACTTC
>.|.|TRBV2|TRBJ1-3
CASSLVFPGGNTIYF
TGTGCCAGCAGTTTGGTGTTTCCGGGAGGAAACACCATATATTTT
>TRBD1|.|TRBV4-1|TRBJ2-5
CASSQDPLSRGRRETQYF
TGCGCCAGCAGCCAAGATCCCTTAAGCAGGGGGCGCCGGGAGACCCAGTACTTC
>.|few|TRBV7-9|TRBJ1-1
CASSFSGNTEAFF
TGTGCCAGCAGCTTTTCGGGGAACACTGAAGCTTTCTTT
>TRBD2|.|TRBV7-3|TRBJ2-1
CASSLFPSGSFGEQFF
TGTGCCAGCAGCTTATTTCCTAGCGGGAGTTTTGGTGAGCAGTTCTTC
>.|.|TRBV9|TRBJ2-2
CASNPGNTGELFF
TGTGCCAGCAACCCGGGTAACACCGGGGAGCTGTTTTTT
>TRBD1|.|TRBV19|TRBJ2-3
CASSTGTGILSTDTQYF
TGTGCCAGTAGCACCGGGACAGGGATCCTAAGCACAGATACGCAGTATTTT
>.|.|TRBV7-3|TRBJ2-7
CASSFQSGADEQYF
TGTGCCAGCAGTTTCCAATCCGGGGCCGACGAGCAGTACTTC
>.|.|TRBV19|TRBJ2-6
CASNPTGRYSGANVLTF
TGTGCCAGTAACCCGACAGGAAGATACTCTGGGGCCAACGTCCTGACTTTC
>.|.|TRBV25-1|TRBJ2-7
CASSVSSSYEQYF
TGTGCCAGCAGTGTAAGCAGTTCTTACGAGCAGTACTTC
>.|.|TRBV5-1|TRBJ1-4
CASSLGGPTQEKLFF
TGCGCCAGCAGCTTGGGTGGGCCTACCCAAGAAAAACTGTTTTTT
>TRBD1|.|TRBV5-1|TRBJ1-1
CASSKGQAENTEAFF
TGCGCCAGCAGCAAGGGACAGGCAGAGAACACTGAAGCTTTCTTT
>.|.|TRBV19|TRBJ1-5
CASSMVTSQPQHF
TGTGCCAGTAGTATGGTTACAAGTCAGCCCCAGCATTTT
>.|.|TRBV6-5|TRBJ1-1
CASRTASTEAFF
TGTGCCAGCAGGACGGCTTCCACAGAAGCTTTCTTT
>.|.|TRBV15|TRBJ1-1
CATSRDIVNTEAFF
TGTGCCACCAGCAGAGATATTGTGAACACTGAAGCTTTCTTT
>TRBD1|once|TRBV18|TRBJ2-7
CASSRVGTGPYEQYF
TGTGCCAGCTCACGGGTTGGGACAGGACCCTACGAGCAGTACTTC
>.|.|TRBV12-5|TRBJ1-2
CASAVGAAAYGYTF
TGTGCTAGTGCCGTGGGAGCGGCCGCCTATGGCTACACCTTC